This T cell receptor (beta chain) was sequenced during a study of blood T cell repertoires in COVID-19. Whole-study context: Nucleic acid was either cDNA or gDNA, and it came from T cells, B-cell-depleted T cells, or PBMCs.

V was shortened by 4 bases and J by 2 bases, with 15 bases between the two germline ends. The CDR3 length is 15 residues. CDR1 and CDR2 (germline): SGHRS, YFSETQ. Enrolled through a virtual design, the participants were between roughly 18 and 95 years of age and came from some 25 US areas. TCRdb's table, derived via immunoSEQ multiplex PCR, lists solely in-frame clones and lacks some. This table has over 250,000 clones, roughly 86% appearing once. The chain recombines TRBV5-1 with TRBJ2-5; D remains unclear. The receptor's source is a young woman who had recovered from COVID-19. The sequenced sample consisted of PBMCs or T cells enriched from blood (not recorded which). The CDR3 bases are TGCGCCAGCAGCCGTGAATCCGAGGAACAAGAGACCCAGTACTTC. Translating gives CASSRESEEQETQYF.